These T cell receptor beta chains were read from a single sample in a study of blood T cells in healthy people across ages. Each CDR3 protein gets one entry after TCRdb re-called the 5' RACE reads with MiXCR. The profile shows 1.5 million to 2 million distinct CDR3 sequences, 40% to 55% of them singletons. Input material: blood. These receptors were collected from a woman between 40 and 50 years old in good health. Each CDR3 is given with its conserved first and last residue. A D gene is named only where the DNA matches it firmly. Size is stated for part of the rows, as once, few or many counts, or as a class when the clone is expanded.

CDR3 protein: CASSTDVLDEQFF
CDR3 DNA: TGCGCCAGCAGTACCGATGTGTTAGATGAGCAGTTCTTC
clone size: .
D gene: .
CDR3 length: 13
J gene: TRBJ2-1
V gene: TRBV10-2

CDR3 protein: CASSLGSASGGAQTQYF
CDR3 DNA: TGTGCCAGCAGCTTAGGGTCTGCTAGCGGGGGGGCGCAGACCCAGTACTTC
clone size: .
D gene: TRBD2
CDR3 length: 17
J gene: TRBJ2-5
V gene: TRBV7-2

CDR3 protein: CASMGGANYGYTF
CDR3 DNA: TGTGCCAGCATGGGTGGAGCTAACTATGGCTACACCTTC
clone size: few
D gene: .
CDR3 length: 13
J gene: TRBJ1-2
V gene: TRBV6-1

CDR3 protein: CASSPRLGPDTQYF
CDR3 DNA: TGTGCCAGCAGCCCACGTTTGGGTCCAGATACGCAGTATTTT
clone size: .
D gene: .
CDR3 length: 14
J gene: TRBJ2-3
V gene: TRBV14

CDR3 protein: CASSVAELAGQASFADTQYF
CDR3 DNA: TGTGCCAGCAGCGTAGCTGAACTAGCGGGGCAGGCAAGTTTCGCAGATACGCAGTATTTT
clone size: .
D gene: TRBD2
CDR3 length: 20
J gene: TRBJ2-3
V gene: TRBV9

CDR3 protein: CASSQDVGYEQYF
CDR3 DNA: TGCGCCAGCAGCCAAGATGTGGGATACGAGCAGTACTTC
clone size: many
D gene: .
CDR3 length: 13
J gene: TRBJ2-7
V gene: TRBV4-2

CDR3 protein: CASMGGLAGGRGNEQFF
CDR3 DNA: TGTGCCAGCATGGGGGGACTAGCGGGGGGTCGTGGGAATGAGCAGTTCTTC
clone size: .
D gene: TRBD2
CDR3 length: 17
J gene: TRBJ2-1
V gene: TRBV25-1

CDR3 protein: CASSLWETLAGGRGDTQYF
CDR3 DNA: TGTGCCAGCAGTTTATGGGAAACCCTAGCGGGGGGGCGTGGAGATACGCAGTATTTT
clone size: few
D gene: TRBD2
CDR3 length: 19
J gene: TRBJ2-3
V gene: TRBV28

CDR3 protein: CASSDPGQVVYEQFF
CDR3 DNA: TGTGCCAGCAGCGACCCGGGACAGGTTGTGTATGAGCAGTTCTTC
clone size: .
D gene: TRBD1
CDR3 length: 15
J gene: TRBJ2-1
V gene: TRBV6-1

CDR3 protein: CASSIRQGVGTDTQYF
CDR3 DNA: TGTGCCAGTAGTATAAGACAGGGGGTAGGCACAGATACGCAGTATTTT
clone size: .
D gene: TRBD1
CDR3 length: 16
J gene: TRBJ2-3
V gene: TRBV19

CDR3 protein: CSVEDCRVETQYF
CDR3 DNA: TGCAGCGTTGAAGATTGCAGGGTGGAGACCCAGTACTTC
clone size: .
D gene: .
CDR3 length: 13
J gene: TRBJ2-5
V gene: TRBV29-1

CDR3 protein: CASSRRDSNQPQHF
CDR3 DNA: TGTGCCAGCAGCCGAAGGGATAGCAATCAGCCCCAGCATTTT
clone size: .
D gene: .
CDR3 length: 14
J gene: TRBJ1-5
V gene: TRBV12-3/TRBV12-4

CDR3 protein: CASSDRTGLDHF
CDR3 DNA: TGTGCCAGCAGTGACCGGACAGGGTTGGACCACTTT
clone size: .
D gene: TRBD1
CDR3 length: 12
J gene: TRBJ1-6
V gene: TRBV6-2/TRBV6-3

CDR3 protein: CSVGPVFADTQYF
CDR3 DNA: TGCAGCGTTGGCCCCGTTTTCGCAGATACGCAGTATTTT
clone size: few
D gene: .
CDR3 length: 13
J gene: TRBJ2-3
V gene: TRBV29-1

CDR3 protein: CASSLRQGILGDTQYF
CDR3 DNA: TGTGCCAGCAGCTTGCGGCAGGGAATACTTGGAGATACGCAGTATTTT
clone size: once
D gene: .
CDR3 length: 16
J gene: TRBJ2-3
V gene: TRBV5-6

CDR3 protein: CVISPTGGTGANVLTF
CDR3 DNA: TGTGTCATCAGCCCGACAGGGGGCACTGGGGCCAACGTCCTGACTTTC
clone size: .
D gene: TRBD1
CDR3 length: 16
J gene: TRBJ2-6
V gene: TRBV7-2

CDR3 protein: CANRMSSENYGYTF
CDR3 DNA: TGTGCCAACAGAATGTCGTCGGAGAACTATGGCTACACCTTC
clone size: .
D gene: .
CDR3 length: 14
J gene: TRBJ1-2
V gene: TRBV2

CDR3 protein: CASRYRSPGANVLTF
CDR3 DNA: TGTGCCAGCAGATACAGGTCCCCTGGGGCCAACGTCCTGACTTTC
clone size: few
D gene: .
CDR3 length: 15
J gene: TRBJ2-6
V gene: TRBV27

CDR3 protein: CAGQQGLETQYF
CDR3 DNA: TGTGCCGGACAGCAGGGGTTGGAGACCCAGTACTTC
clone size: .
D gene: .
CDR3 length: 12
J gene: TRBJ2-5
V gene: TRBV7-9

CDR3 protein: CSARDHTSGETQYF
CDR3 DNA: TGCAGTGCTAGAGATCATACTAGCGGAGAGACCCAGTACTTC
clone size: .
D gene: TRBD2
CDR3 length: 14
J gene: TRBJ2-5
V gene: TRBV20-1

CDR3 protein: CASSLLGQGGETQYF
CDR3 DNA: TGTGCCAGCAGTTTACTCGGACAGGGTGGGGAGACCCAGTACTTC
clone size: few
D gene: TRBD1
CDR3 length: 15
J gene: TRBJ2-5
V gene: TRBV27

CDR3 protein: CSVVGGAAGITYEQYF
CDR3 DNA: TGCAGCGTTGTTGGGGGGGCGGCAGGGATTACCTACGAGCAGTACTTC
clone size: .
D gene: .
CDR3 length: 16
J gene: TRBJ2-7
V gene: TRBV29-1

CDR3 protein: CASSLRSGGILSTQYF
CDR3 DNA: TGTGCCAGCAGCTTACGTAGCGGGGGGATTTTGAGTACGCAGTATTTT
clone size: few
D gene: TRBD2
CDR3 length: 16
J gene: TRBJ2-3
V gene: TRBV7-2

CDR3 protein: CASSLRGDSRYEQFF
CDR3 DNA: TGTGCCAGCAGTCTCCGGGGGGACTCTCGCTATGAGCAGTTCTTC
clone size: .
D gene: TRBD2
CDR3 length: 15
J gene: TRBJ2-1
V gene: TRBV27

CDR3 protein: CSASRFYSSYEQYF
CDR3 DNA: TGCAGTGCTAGTCGTTTTTACAGCTCCTACGAGCAGTACTTC
clone size: .
D gene: .
CDR3 length: 14
J gene: TRBJ2-7
V gene: TRBV20-1

CDR3 protein: CSVGAGGSETQYF
CDR3 DNA: TGCAGCGTTGGGGCCGGGGGGTCGGAGACCCAGTACTTC
clone size: .
D gene: TRBD2
CDR3 length: 13
J gene: TRBJ2-5
V gene: TRBV29-1

CDR3 protein: CASSTDSAYGYTF
CDR3 DNA: TGTGCCAGCAGTACCGACAGCGCCTATGGCTACACCTTC
clone size: .
D gene: .
CDR3 length: 13
J gene: TRBJ1-2
V gene: TRBV12-3/TRBV12-4

CDR3 protein: CASRPYSGGDYSYEQYF
CDR3 DNA: TGTGCCAGCAGACCCTATAGCGGGGGTGATTACTCCTACGAGCAGTACTTC
clone size: .
D gene: TRBD2
CDR3 length: 17
J gene: TRBJ2-7
V gene: TRBV6-6

CDR3 protein: CASIDQTATHEQYF
CDR3 DNA: TGTGCCAGCATCGACCAGACAGCAACCCACGAGCAGTACTTC
clone size: .
D gene: .
CDR3 length: 14
J gene: TRBJ2-7
V gene: TRBV28

CDR3 protein: CATTGVQGIQGTQYF
CDR3 DNA: TGTGCCACCACAGGGGTACAGGGGATCCAAGGGACCCAGTACTTC
clone size: .
D gene: TRBD1
CDR3 length: 15
J gene: TRBJ2-5
V gene: TRBV6-5

CDR3 protein: CSARERTYYGYTF
CDR3 DNA: TGCAGTGCTAGAGAACGGACTTACTATGGCTACACCTTC
clone size: .
D gene: .
CDR3 length: 13
J gene: TRBJ1-2
V gene: TRBV20-1

CDR3 protein: CSARPLAGGGGEQFF
CDR3 DNA: TGCAGTGCTAGGCCACTAGCGGGGGGTGGGGGTGAGCAGTTCTTC
clone size: .
D gene: TRBD2
CDR3 length: 15
J gene: TRBJ2-1
V gene: TRBV20-1

CDR3 protein: CATAVAGTDEQYF
CDR3 DNA: TGTGCCACCGCCGTGGCCGGGACTGACGAGCAGTACTTC
clone size: .
D gene: .
CDR3 length: 13
J gene: TRBJ2-7
V gene: TRBV6-2/TRBV6-3

CDR3 protein: CASSPPNGGGYGYTF
CDR3 DNA: TGTGCCAGCTCACCACCGAACGGCGGAGGCTATGGCTACACCTTC
clone size: few
D gene: .
CDR3 length: 15
J gene: TRBJ1-2
V gene: TRBV18

CDR3 protein: CASSQPVPSDLIAKNIQYF
CDR3 DNA: TGCGCCAGCAGCCAACCCGTCCCCTCAGACCTAATAGCCAAAAACATTCAGTACTTC
clone size: .
D gene: .
CDR3 length: 19
J gene: TRBJ2-4
V gene: TRBV4-3

CDR3 protein: CAIGRAGDHQETQYF
CDR3 DNA: TGTGCCATCGGTAGGGCGGGGGACCACCAAGAGACCCAGTACTTC
clone size: .
D gene: TRBD2
CDR3 length: 15
J gene: TRBJ2-5
V gene: TRBV10-3

CDR3 protein: CAISLGQTTYEQYF
CDR3 DNA: TGTGCCATCAGCCTGGGACAGACCACCTACGAGCAGTACTTC
clone size: few
D gene: TRBD1
CDR3 length: 14
J gene: TRBJ2-7
V gene: TRBV10-3

CDR3 protein: CASSLGGSDYEQYF
CDR3 DNA: TGTGCCAGCAGCTTAGGGGGCTCGGACTACGAGCAGTACTTC
clone size: .
D gene: TRBD1
CDR3 length: 14
J gene: TRBJ2-7
V gene: TRBV5-1

CDR3 protein: CASSLVMSSGGPQSYNEQYF
CDR3 DNA: TGTGCCAGCAGCTTAGTCATGTCGTCGGGGGGGCCTCAATCCTACAATGAGCAGTACTTC
clone size: .
D gene: TRBD2
CDR3 length: 20
J gene: TRBJ2-5
V gene: TRBV11-2

CDR3 protein: CASSSQFRGARTDTQYF
CDR3 DNA: TGCGCCAGCAGCTCGCAGTTTAGGGGGGCCCGCACAGATACGCAGTATTTT
clone size: once
D gene: .
CDR3 length: 17
J gene: TRBJ2-3
V gene: TRBV5-1

CDR3 protein: CSASDRGYSYEQYF
CDR3 DNA: TGCAGTGCCTCGGACAGGGGATACTCCTACGAGCAGTACTTC
clone size: .
D gene: TRBD1
CDR3 length: 14
J gene: TRBJ2-7
V gene: TRBV20-1

CDR3 protein: CASSLDWSLGGQYF
CDR3 DNA: TGTGCCAGCAGCTTAGATTGGTCTCTGGGGGGGCAGTACTTC
clone size: few
D gene: TRBD2
CDR3 length: 14
J gene: TRBJ2-4
V gene: TRBV11-2

CDR3 protein: CASSALAGASSYNEQFF
CDR3 DNA: TGCGCCAGCAGCGCCCTCGCAGGTGCGAGCTCCTACAATGAGCAGTTCTTC
clone size: .
D gene: .
CDR3 length: 17
J gene: TRBJ2-1
V gene: TRBV5-1

CDR3 protein: CATSRDGGRLNNEQFF
CDR3 DNA: TGTGCCACCAGCAGGGACGGGGGGCGGTTAAACAATGAGCAGTTCTTC
clone size: .
D gene: .
CDR3 length: 16
J gene: TRBJ2-1
V gene: TRBV15

CDR3 protein: CSAMQQGVGTDTQYF
CDR3 DNA: TGCAGTGCCATGCAACAGGGGGTAGGGACAGATACGCAGTATTTT
clone size: few
D gene: TRBD1
CDR3 length: 15
J gene: TRBJ2-3
V gene: TRBV20-1

CDR3 protein: CASSPDQEETQYF
CDR3 DNA: TGTGCCAGCAGCCCGGACCAGGAGGAGACCCAGTACTTC
clone size: .
D gene: .
CDR3 length: 13
J gene: TRBJ2-5
V gene: TRBV7-2

CDR3 protein: CASSQGGGLEQYF
CDR3 DNA: TGTGCCAGCAGCCAAGGAGGGGGGCTCGAGCAGTACTTC
clone size: few
D gene: .
CDR3 length: 13
J gene: TRBJ2-7
V gene: TRBV14

CDR3 protein: CASSESRTSGYRDTQYF
CDR3 DNA: TGTGCCAGCAGTGAATCCCGGACTAGCGGATATAGGGATACGCAGTATTTT
clone size: once
D gene: TRBD2
CDR3 length: 17
J gene: TRBJ2-3
V gene: TRBV25-1

CDR3 protein: CASSPRLAGPSSYNEQFF
CDR3 DNA: TGTGCCAGCAGTCCTCGACTAGCGGGGCCGAGCTCCTACAATGAGCAGTTCTTC
clone size: .
D gene: TRBD2
CDR3 length: 18
J gene: TRBJ2-1
V gene: TRBV28

CDR3 protein: CASSIRGNNEQFF
CDR3 DNA: TGTGCCAGCAGCATCAGAGGGAACAATGAGCAGTTCTTC
clone size: few
D gene: .
CDR3 length: 13
J gene: TRBJ2-1
V gene: TRBV12-3/TRBV12-4

CDR3 protein: CSAPGPQTHEQYF
CDR3 DNA: TGCAGTGCTCCGGGACCGCAGACCCACGAGCAGTACTTC
clone size: .
D gene: .
CDR3 length: 13
J gene: TRBJ2-7
V gene: TRBV20-1

CDR3 protein: CSVDTGYSNYGYTF
CDR3 DNA: TGCAGCGTTGATACCGGTTACTCTAACTATGGCTACACCTTC
clone size: .
D gene: .
CDR3 length: 14
J gene: TRBJ1-2
V gene: TRBV29-1

CDR3 protein: CASSEPDRSYEQYF
CDR3 DNA: TGTGCCAGCAGTGAACCCGACAGGTCCTACGAGCAGTACTTC
clone size: .
D gene: .
CDR3 length: 14
J gene: TRBJ2-7
V gene: TRBV6-1

CDR3 protein: CASSEGDRSNQPQHF
CDR3 DNA: TGTGCCAGCAGCGAGGGGGACAGGAGCAATCAGCCCCAGCATTTT
clone size: .
D gene: TRBD1
CDR3 length: 15
J gene: TRBJ1-5
V gene: TRBV7-9

CDR3 protein: CASTYVVYEQYF
CDR3 DNA: TGTGCCAGCACGTATGTTGTTTATGAGCAGTACTTC
clone size: .
D gene: .
CDR3 length: 12
J gene: TRBJ2-5
V gene: TRBV12-3/TRBV12-4

CDR3 protein: CSSVDRVNTEAFF
CDR3 DNA: TGCAGCTCAGTGGACAGGGTGAACACTGAAGCTTTCTTT
clone size: .
D gene: TRBD1
CDR3 length: 13
J gene: TRBJ1-1
V gene: TRBV29-1

CDR3 protein: CSANDRVRSNTEAFF
CDR3 DNA: TGCAGTGCTAACGACAGGGTTCGTTCGAACACTGAAGCTTTCTTT
clone size: .
D gene: TRBD1
CDR3 length: 15
J gene: TRBJ1-1
V gene: TRBV20-1

CDR3 protein: CASSLVWWQLQETQYF
CDR3 DNA: TGTGCCAGCAGCTTAGTATGGTGGCAGCTCCAAGAGACCCAGTACTTC
clone size: .
D gene: .
CDR3 length: 16
J gene: TRBJ2-5
V gene: TRBV7-9